This TCR beta chain was identified during a study of vaccination and CD4 T cells after COVID-19. As regards this clonotype: The antigen is unknown.

CDR1 and CDR2 (germline): KGHDR, SFDVKD. The CDR3 has 16 residues. V lost 3 bases to trimming and J lost 12 bases; unmatched junction nucleotides: 11. The study, taken as a whole, reports: Median SARS-CoV-2-reactive clonotype numbers rose nonsignificantly, about 21 to 38.

Sequenced with the Oncomine TCR Beta short-read assay was DNA taken from cultured CD4+ T cells. One entry per CDR3 protein, called by TCRdb with MiXCR from the PCR reads. The sample yields 3,000 or so distinct CDR3 sequences, about 29% seen once. The treatment is: approximately nine-day PBMC culture with coronavirus spike peptide pools or control peptides (ViraFEST assay). One should note that the unexposed donor's CD4+ T cells were collected before the COVID-19 pandemic (2011-2018). It was on days 3 and 7 that half the medium was replaced with fresh IL-2 medium. Negative selection separated CD4+ T cells from roughly eleven-day cultures. Whenever cell numbers allowed, CD4+ T cells from unexposed donors were probed with SARS-CoV-2 S/N and four cold-coronavirus spikes.

V and J are TRBV24-1 and TRBJ2-1; 12 nucleotides line up with TRBD2. The TCR sequence derives from a human donor in good health. Sequencing was done on a sample of CD4+ T cells from blood, cultured in vitro. This CDR3 reads CATSDTGLAGPTVQFF. The CDR3 bases are TGTGCCACCAGTGATACCGGACTAGCGGGACCAACAGTGCAGTTCTTC.